A selection of T cell receptor beta chains follows, all from one sample in a study of vaccination effects on CD4 cells after COVID-19. TCRdb's table, derived via immunoSEQ multiplex PCR, lists solely in-frame clones and lacks some. Among 65,000 to 90,000 clones listed, around 73% were seen once. These receptors have no identified antigens. Specimen: CD4+ T cells from PBMCs cultured without peptide, collected after COVID-19 vaccination. These receptors were collected from a human donor who received a COVID-19 vaccine. Each CDR3 is given with its conserved first and last residue. The D gene is left open where the match is weak. Only some rows state a clone size, as once, few, many or a class for expanded clones.

>TRBV7-3|TRBD1|TRBJ1-3|-
CASSPYPTGYGNTIYF
TGTGCCAGCAGCCCATACCCGACAGGGTACGGAAACACCATATATTTT
>TRBV21-1|-|TRBJ1-2|-
CASAATCYGYTF
TGTGCCAGCGCCGCAACATGCTATGGCTACACCTTC
>TRBV5-5|-|TRBJ1-6|-
CASSLTGIRSPLHF
TGTGCCAGCAGCTTGACGGGTATTCGGTCACCCCTCCACTTT
>TRBV12-5|-|TRBJ2-5|-
CASGLGQTETQYF
TGTGCTAGTGGTTTGGGCCAAACGGAGACCCAGTACTTC
>TRBV10-1|-|TRBJ2-1|few
CASSPPDRNNEQFF
TGCGCCAGCAGCCCCCCCGACAGGAACAATGAGCAGTTCTTC
>TRBV19|TRBD2|TRBJ2-2|few
CASSRDYYTGELFF
TGTGCCAGTAGTCGGGACTATTACACCGGGGAGCTGTTTTTT
>TRBV4-3|-|TRBJ2-2|-
CASSQLRGQNTGELFF
TGCGCCAGCAGCCAACTTCGGGGGCAGAACACCGGGGAGCTGTTTTTT
>TRBV5-1|TRBD2|TRBJ2-4|few
CASSLDGTSGDIQYF
TGCGCCAGCAGCTTGGATGGGACTAGCGGCGACATTCAGTACTTC
>TRBV29-1|TRBD2|TRBJ2-4|-
CSVRTPTSGGNIQYF
TGCAGCGTTCGAACGCCGACTAGCGGGGGGAACATTCAGTACTTC
>TRBV28|-|TRBJ1-2|-
CASSLLTPYGYTF
TGTGCCAGCAGTTTACTTACTCCCTATGGCTACACCTTC
>TRBV19|-|TRBJ2-2|-
CASSSSVTGELFF
TGTGCCAGTAGTTCCTCGGTCACCGGGGAGCTGTTTTTT
>TRBV6-6|TRBD1|TRBJ2-1|-
CASSSLSGQGEGEQFF
TGTGCCAGCAGTTCGTTATCAGGACAGGGGGAGGGTGAGCAGTTCTTC
>TRBV28|-|TRBJ1-4|few
CASSGGGFNEKLFF
TGTGCCAGCAGTGGGGGGGGTTTTAATGAAAAACTGTTTTTT
>TRBV7-2|-|TRBJ2-1|-
CASSLWGAGEQFF
TGTGCCAGCAGCTTATGGGGGGCGGGTGAGCAGTTCTTC
>TRBV7-2|-|TRBJ1-3|-
CASSGGRGVYSGNTIYF
TGTGCCAGCAGCGGGGGCAGGGGCGTCTACTCTGGAAACACCATATATTTT
>TRBV19|-|TRBJ1-5|-
CASSMGIAVRREGQPQHF
TGTGCCAGTAGTATGGGAATCGCTGTACGGAGGGAGGGTCAGCCCCAGCATTTT
>TRBV9|TRBD1|TRBJ2-2|few
CASSVEGAARELFF
TGTGCCAGCAGCGTAGAGGGGGCGGCCAGGGAGCTGTTTTTT
>TRBV6-1|-|TRBJ2-2|-
CASSEPAQSGGGTGELFF
TGTGCCAGCAGTGAACCCGCTCAAAGTGGGGGCGGCACCGGGGAGCTGTTTTTT
>TRBV5-1|-|TRBJ1-1|once
CASSLDWGELNTEAFF
TGCGCCAGCAGCTTGGACTGGGGGGAACTGAACACTGAAGCTTTCTTT
>TRBV25-1|-|TRBJ2-3|-
CASSTGTGASTDTQYF
TGTGCCAGCAGTACAGGGACCGGGGCGAGCACAGATACGCAGTATTTT
>TRBV7-9|-|TRBJ2-3|-
CASSLARVTDTQYF
TGTGCCAGCAGCTTAGCGCGGGTCACAGATACGCAGTATTTT
>TRBV4-3|TRBD2|TRBJ2-1|-
CASSQVGGYLYNEQFF
TGCGCCAGCAGCCAAGTGGGGGGGTACCTATACAATGAGCAGTTCTTC
>TRBV7-9|TRBD1|TRBJ2-5|-
CASSPSQGAGETQYF
TGTGCCAGCAGCCCATCACAGGGGGCCGGGGAGACCCAGTACTTC
>TRBV9|TRBD2|TRBJ2-2|-
CASSVGLAGMVGELFF
TGTGCCAGCAGCGTCGGACTAGCGGGGATGGTCGGGGAGCTGTTTTTT
>TRBV5-1|TRBD2|TRBJ2-5|-
CASRPLASLQETQYF
TGCGCCAGCAGACCACTAGCGTCCCTCCAAGAGACCCAGTACTTC
>TRBV12-3/TRBV12-4|TRBD1|TRBJ1-2|-
CASSRDRSYGYTF
TGTGCCAGCAGTCGGGACAGGTCCTATGGCTACACCTTC
>TRBV6-5|-|TRBJ1-1|-
CASRERVEREAFF
TGTGCCAGCAGAGAGAGAGTGGAACGAGAAGCTTTCTTT
>TRBV21-1|-|TRBJ1-1|-
CASSKEMNRGRTEAFF
TGTGCCAGCAGCAAAGAAATGAACAGGGGTCGGACTGAAGCTTTCTTT
>TRBV6-1|-|TRBJ1-2|-
CASSEQGHPNYGYTF
TGTGCCAGCAGTGAACAGGGACACCCTAACTATGGCTACACCTTC
>TRBV5-1|-|TRBJ2-1|-
CASSLGRGWDQFF
TGCGCCAGCAGCTTGGGCCGCGGCTGGGATCAGTTCTTC
>TRBV6-5|-|TRBJ1-5|-
CATGIGNQPQHF
TGTGCCACAGGGATAGGCAATCAGCCCCAGCATTTT
>TRBV9|-|TRBJ2-1|-
CASSVDQVNEQFF
TGTGCCAGCAGCGTAGATCAGGTGAATGAGCAGTTCTTC
>TRBV5-1|TRBD1|TRBJ1-4|-
CASKRDRANEKLFF
TGCGCCAGCAAAAGGGACAGGGCTAATGAAAAACTGTTTTTT
>TRBV3-1/TRBV3-2|TRBD1|TRBJ1-1|-
CASSQLGQGDSEAFF
TGTGCCAGCAGCCAATTAGGACAGGGGGACTCTGAAGCTTTCTTT
>TRBV28|-|TRBJ1-6|-
CASISDRGAANSPLHF
TGTGCCAGCATCTCAGACCGGGGGGCTGCTAATTCACCCCTCCACTTT
>TRBV15|-|TRBJ1-5|-
CATSRDRGNQPQHF
TGTGCCACCAGCAGAGATCGGGGGAATCAGCCCCAGCATTTT
>TRBV19|TRBD1|TRBJ1-3|few
CAAGQGAVGNTIYF
TGTGCCGCCGGACAGGGGGCGGTTGGAAACACCATATATTTT
>TRBV5-5|TRBD1|TRBJ1-3|-
CASSLWTGENTIYF
TGTGCCAGCAGCTTGTGGACAGGGGAAAACACCATATATTTT
>TRBV2|TRBD2|TRBJ2-5|-
CASRRSGGALRETQYF
TGTGCCAGCAGGAGAAGCGGGGGGGCCTTGCGAGAGACCCAGTACTTC
>TRBV5-5|-|TRBJ1-5|-
CASSPTHWTGNQPQHF
TGTGCCAGCAGCCCAACCCATTGGACAGGCAATCAGCCCCAGCATTTT
>TRBV24-1|-|TRBJ2-3|-
CATSDQQMVGTDTQYF
TGTGCCACCAGTGATCAACAAATGGTTGGCACAGATACGCAGTATTTT
>TRBV11-3|-|TRBJ2-1|-
CASSLGTTTYNEQFF
TGTGCCAGCAGCTTAGGGACTACCACCTACAATGAGCAGTTCTTC
>TRBV5-1|-|TRBJ1-2|-
CASSLDRVTYGYTF
TGCGCCAGCAGCTTGGACAGGGTTACCTATGGCTACACCTTC
>TRBV9|TRBD2|TRBJ2-5|-
CASSVGTSGPETQYF
TGTGCCAGCAGCGTAGGGACTAGCGGCCCCGAGACCCAGTACTTC
>TRBV7-2|TRBD2|TRBJ2-2|-
CASSPTRAGGLTGELFF
TGTGCCAGCAGCCCAACAAGGGCGGGGGGCCTCACCGGGGAGCTGTTTTTT
>TRBV24-1|TRBD2|TRBJ2-1|-
CATSGRTSGGADNEQFF
TGTGCCACCAGTGGTCGGACTAGCGGGGGGGCCGACAATGAGCAGTTCTTC
>TRBV4-1|-|TRBJ2-5|few
CASSQGLEYSYQETQYF
TGCGCCAGCAGCCAAGGTCTCGAGTACTCGTACCAAGAGACCCAGTACTTC
>TRBV12-1|-|TRBJ1-5|once
CASSFGDRGYSNQPQHF
TGTGCCAGCAGCTTTGGGGACAGGGGTTATAGCAATCAGCCCCAGCATTTT
>TRBV5-1|-|TRBJ2-3|-
CASSLYKDTQYF
TGCGCCAGCAGCTTGTATAAAGATACGCAGTATTTT
>TRBV7-2|TRBD1|TRBJ1-4|once
CASSVQGVSGEKLFF
TGTGCCAGCAGCGTGCAGGGGGTGTCGGGAGAAAAACTGTTTTTT
>TRBV12-5|-|TRBJ2-5|-
CASGLTEAETQYF
TGTGCTAGTGGCCTAACAGAGGCGGAGACCCAGTACTTC
>TRBV6-5|-|TRBJ1-4|-
CASSYSGTANEKLFF
TGTGCCAGCAGTTACTCCGGCACAGCTAATGAAAAACTGTTTTTT
>TRBV18|-|TRBJ1-1|-
CASSQGENTEAFF
TGTGCCAGCTCACAGGGTGAGAACACTGAAGCTTTCTTT
>TRBV21-1|-|TRBJ1-2|-
CASSEEVTVIYGYTF
TGTGCCAGCAGCGAGGAGGTTACGGTGATCTATGGCTACACCTTC